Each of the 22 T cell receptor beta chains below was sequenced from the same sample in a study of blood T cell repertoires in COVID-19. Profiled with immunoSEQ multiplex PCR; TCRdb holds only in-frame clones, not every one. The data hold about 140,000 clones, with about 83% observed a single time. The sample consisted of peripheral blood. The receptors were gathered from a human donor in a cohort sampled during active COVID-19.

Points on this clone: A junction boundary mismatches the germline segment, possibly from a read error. CDR3 sequence (DNA): TGTGCCAGCAGTTACGACAACACAGGGGGGCGGCTCTTT. Its translation: CASSYDNTGGRLF. This chain joins TRBV6-6 and TRBJ1-1; 8 bases are shared with TRBD1. CDR1 is MNHNY, CDR2 SVGAGI, per germline (reference sequence). The CDR3 is 13 residues long.

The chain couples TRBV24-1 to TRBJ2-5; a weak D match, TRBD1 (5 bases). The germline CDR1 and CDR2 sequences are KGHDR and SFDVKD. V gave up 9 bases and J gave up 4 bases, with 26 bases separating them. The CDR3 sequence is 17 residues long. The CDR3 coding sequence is TGTGCCACCTCGACGATTGGGGTCGTGGGGCGAGGAGAGACCCAGTACTTC. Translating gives CATSTIGVVGRGETQYF.

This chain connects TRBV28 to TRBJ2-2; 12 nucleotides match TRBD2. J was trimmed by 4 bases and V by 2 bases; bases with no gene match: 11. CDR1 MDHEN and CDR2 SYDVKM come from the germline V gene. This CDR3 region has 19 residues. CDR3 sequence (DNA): TGTGCCAGCAGTTTACCCCGGCTAGCGGGAGGGGGGGGCACCGGGGAGCTGTTTTTT. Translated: CASSLPRLAGGGGTGELFF.

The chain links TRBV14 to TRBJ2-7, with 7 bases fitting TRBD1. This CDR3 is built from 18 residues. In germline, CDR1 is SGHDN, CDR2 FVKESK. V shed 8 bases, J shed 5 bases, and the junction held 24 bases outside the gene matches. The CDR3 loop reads CASASKGAIPTESNEQYF. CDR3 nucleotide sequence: TGTGCCAGCGCTAGTAAGGGGGCGATTCCGACCGAATCCAACGAGCAGTACTTC.

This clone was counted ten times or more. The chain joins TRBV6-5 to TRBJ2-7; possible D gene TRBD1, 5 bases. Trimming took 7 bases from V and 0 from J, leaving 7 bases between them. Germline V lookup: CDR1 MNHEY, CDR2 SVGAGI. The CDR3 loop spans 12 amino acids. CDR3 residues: CASMTDSYEQYF. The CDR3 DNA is TGTGCCAGCATGACAGACTCCTACGAGCAGTACTTC.

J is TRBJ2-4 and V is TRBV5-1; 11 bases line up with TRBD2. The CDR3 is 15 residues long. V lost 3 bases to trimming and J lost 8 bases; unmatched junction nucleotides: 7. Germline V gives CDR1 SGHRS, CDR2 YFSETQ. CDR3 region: CASSYATSGIYIQYF. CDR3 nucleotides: TGCGCCAGCAGCTACGCGACTAGCGGGATTTACATTCAGTACTTC.

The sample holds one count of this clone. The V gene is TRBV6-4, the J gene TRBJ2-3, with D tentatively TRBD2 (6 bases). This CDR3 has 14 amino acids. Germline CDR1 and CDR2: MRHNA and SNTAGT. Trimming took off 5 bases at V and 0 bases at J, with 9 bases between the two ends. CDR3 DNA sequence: TGTGCCAGCAGTCCGGGAGCCAGCACAGATACGCAGTATTTT. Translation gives CASSPGASTDTQYF.

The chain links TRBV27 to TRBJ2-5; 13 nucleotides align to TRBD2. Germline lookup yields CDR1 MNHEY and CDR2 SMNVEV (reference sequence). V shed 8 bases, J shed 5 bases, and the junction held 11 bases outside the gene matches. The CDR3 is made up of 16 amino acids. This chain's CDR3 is CASSPRGLAGLETQYF. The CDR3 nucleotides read TGTGCCAGCTCCCCCCGGGGACTAGCGGGATTGGAGACCCAGTACTTC.

The CDR3 nucleotides read TGTGCCAGCAGCGTAGGCTGGCTTCAGCCCCAGCATTTT. This encodes CASSVGWLQPQHF. V is TRBV9 and J is TRBJ1-5; D ambiguous. CDR1 and CDR2 from the germline V gene are SGDLS and YYNGEE. Trimming took 0 bases from V and 6 from J, leaving 7 bases between them. The length of the CDR3 is 13 residues.

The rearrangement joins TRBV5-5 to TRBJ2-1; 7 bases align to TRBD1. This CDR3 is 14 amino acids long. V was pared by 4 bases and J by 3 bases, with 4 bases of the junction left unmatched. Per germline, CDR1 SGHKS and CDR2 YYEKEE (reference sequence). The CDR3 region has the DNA TGTGCCAGCAGCATTGACAGGGTCTACAATGAGCAGTTCTTC. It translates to CASSIDRVYNEQFF.

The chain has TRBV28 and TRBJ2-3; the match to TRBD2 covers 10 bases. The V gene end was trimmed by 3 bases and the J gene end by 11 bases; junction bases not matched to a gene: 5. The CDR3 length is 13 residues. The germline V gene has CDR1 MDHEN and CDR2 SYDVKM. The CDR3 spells CASSFGTSERQYF. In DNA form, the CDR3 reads TGTGCCAGCAGTTTCGGGACTAGCGAGAGGCAGTATTTT.

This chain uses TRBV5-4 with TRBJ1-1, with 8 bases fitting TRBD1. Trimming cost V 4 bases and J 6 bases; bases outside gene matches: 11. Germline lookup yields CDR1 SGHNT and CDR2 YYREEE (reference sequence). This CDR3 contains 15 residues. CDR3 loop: CASSADYRGAAEAFF. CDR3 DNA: TGTGCCAGCAGCGCAGACTACAGGGGGGCTGCTGAAGCTTTCTTT.

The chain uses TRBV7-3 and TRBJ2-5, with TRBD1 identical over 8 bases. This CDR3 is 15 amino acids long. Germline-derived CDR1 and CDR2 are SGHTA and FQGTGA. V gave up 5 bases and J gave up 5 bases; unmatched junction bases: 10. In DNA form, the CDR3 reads TGTGCCAGCAGCCCCGGGACAGGCCGGCGGGAGACCCAGTACTTC. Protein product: CASSPGTGRRETQYF.

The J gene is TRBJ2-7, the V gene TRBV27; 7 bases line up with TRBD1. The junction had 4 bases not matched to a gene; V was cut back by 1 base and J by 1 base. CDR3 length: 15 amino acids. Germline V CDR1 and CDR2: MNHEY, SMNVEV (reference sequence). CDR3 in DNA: TGTGCCAGCAGTTTATGGTGGGGACAGTCCTACGAGCAGTACTTC. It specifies CASSLWWGQSYEQYF.

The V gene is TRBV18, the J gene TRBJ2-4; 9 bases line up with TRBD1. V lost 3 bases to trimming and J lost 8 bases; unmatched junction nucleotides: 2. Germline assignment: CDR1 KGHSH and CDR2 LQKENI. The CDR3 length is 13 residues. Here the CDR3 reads CASSPGQGYIQYF. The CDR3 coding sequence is TGTGCCAGCTCACCGGGACAGGGTTACATTCAGTACTTC. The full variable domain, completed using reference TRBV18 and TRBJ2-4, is NAGVMQNPRHLVRRRGQEARLRCSPMKGHSHVYWYRQLPEEGLKFMVYLQKENIIDESGMPKERFSAEFPKEGPSILRIQQVVRGDSAAYFCASSPGQGYIQYFGAGTRLSVL.

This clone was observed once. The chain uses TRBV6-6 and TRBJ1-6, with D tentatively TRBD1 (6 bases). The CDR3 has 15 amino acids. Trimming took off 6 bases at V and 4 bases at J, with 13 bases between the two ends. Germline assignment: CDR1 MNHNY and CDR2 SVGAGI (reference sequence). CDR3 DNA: TGTGCCAGCAGCAACGGACAGAAGTATAATTCACCCCTCCACTTT. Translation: CASSNGQKYNSPLHF.

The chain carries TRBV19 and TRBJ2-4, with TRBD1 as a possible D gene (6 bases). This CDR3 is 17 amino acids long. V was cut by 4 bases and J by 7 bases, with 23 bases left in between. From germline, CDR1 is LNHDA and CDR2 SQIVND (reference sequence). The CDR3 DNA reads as TGTGCCAGTAGTAGGACCCCGTTACCGGACAGTCGCAACATTCAGTACTTC. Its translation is CASSRTPLPDSRNIQYF. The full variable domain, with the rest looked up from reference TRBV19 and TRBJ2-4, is DGGITQSPKYLFRKEGQNVTLSCEQNLNHDAMYWYRQDPGQGLRLIYYSQIVNDFQKGDIAEGYSVSREKKESFPLTVTSAQKNPTAFYLCASSRTPLPDSRNIQYFGAGTRLSVL.

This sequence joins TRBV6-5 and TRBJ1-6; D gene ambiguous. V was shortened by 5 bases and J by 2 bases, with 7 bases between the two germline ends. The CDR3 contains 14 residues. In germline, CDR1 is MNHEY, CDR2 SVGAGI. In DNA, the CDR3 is TGTGCCAGCAGTCTGGCCACCTATAATTCACCCCTCCACTTT. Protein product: CASSLATYNSPLHF.

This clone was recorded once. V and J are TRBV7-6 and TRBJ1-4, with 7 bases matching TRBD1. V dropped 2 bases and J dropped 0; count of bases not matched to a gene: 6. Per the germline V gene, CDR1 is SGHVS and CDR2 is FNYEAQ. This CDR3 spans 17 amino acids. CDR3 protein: CASSLTRGPTTNEKLFF. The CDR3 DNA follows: TGTGCCAGCAGCTTAACGAGGGGGCCTACAACTAATGAAAAACTGTTTTTT. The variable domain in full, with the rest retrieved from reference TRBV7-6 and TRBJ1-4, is GAGVSQSPRYKVTKRGQDVALRCDPISGHVSLYWYRQALGQGPEFLTYFNYEAQQDKSGLPNDRFSAERPEGSISTLTIQRTEQRDSAMYRCASSLTRGPTTNEKLFFGSGTQLSVL.

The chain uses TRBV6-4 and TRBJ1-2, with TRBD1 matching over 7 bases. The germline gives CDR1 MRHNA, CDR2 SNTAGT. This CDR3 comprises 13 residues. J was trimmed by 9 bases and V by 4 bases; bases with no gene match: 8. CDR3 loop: CASSAETGRCYTF. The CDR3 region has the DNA TGTGCCAGCAGTGCCGAGACAGGGAGGTGCTACACCTTC.

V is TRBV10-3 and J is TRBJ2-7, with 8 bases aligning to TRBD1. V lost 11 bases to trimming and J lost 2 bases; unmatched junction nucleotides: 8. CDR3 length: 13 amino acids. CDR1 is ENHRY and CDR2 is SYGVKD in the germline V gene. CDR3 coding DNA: TGTGCCTCCGCAGGGGGCGCAACCTACGAGCAGTACTTC. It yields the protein CASAGGATYEQYF.

This CDR3 reads CASSEVQVGYTF. DNA of the CDR3: TGTGCCAGCAGTGAAGTGCAGGTTGGCTACACCTTC. V usage is TRBV6-1 and J usage is TRBJ1-2; D is undetermined. Germline CDR1 is MNHNS and CDR2 is SASEGT. CDR3 length: 12 amino acids. The V end was cut by 1 base, the J end by 7 bases, with 7 bases between.